The rows below give T cell receptor beta chains drawn from one sample of a study of blood T cells in healthy people across ages. In TCRdb, the 5' RACE reads were re-called with MiXCR into one record per CDR3 protein. The sample shows about 1.8 million distinct CDR3 sequences, 40% to 55% of them seen only once. Sequences were obtained from blood. These receptors originate from a woman aged 40 to 50 in good health. CDR3s include the opening cysteine and the closing phenylalanine or tryptophan. The D gene is left open where the match is weak. Expanded clones get a size class; other rows say once, few or many, or leave the size out.

d_call,j_call,clone_size,v_call,cdr3_nt,cdr3_aa
TRBD1,TRBJ1-2,few,TRBV6-6,TGTGCTGTAAACGGACAGGGGTGGGATGGCTACACCTTC,CAVNGQGWDGYTF
TRBD1,TRBJ2-5,.,TRBV7-9,TGTGCCAGCAGCTTTACCGACAGGGCAAAGACCCAGTACTTC,CASSFTDRAKTQYF
.,TRBJ2-3,once,TRBV7-2,TGTGCCAGCAGCTTAGCTCTGGTTGGTACGGGCACAGATACGCAGTATTTT,CASSLALVGTGTDTQYF
TRBD1,TRBJ2-2,.,TRBV4-3,TGCGCCAGCAGCCAAGATCATCGGCCAAACGTGACAGGGGGCGGGGAGCTGTTTTTT,CASSQDHRPNVTGGGELFF
.,TRBJ1-1,once,TRBV18,TGTGCCGGCTCACCATATGACAGACTGAACACTGAAGCTTTCTTT,CAGSPYDRLNTEAFF
.,TRBJ1-2,once,TRBV7-9,TGTGCCAGCAGAACGGTCGGGGGACGTGATGGCTACACCTTC,CASRTVGGRDGYTF
.,TRBJ1-4,.,TRBV15,TGTGCCACCAGCAGGTCGAAGGCAACTAATGAAAAACTGTTTTTT,CATSRSKATNEKLFF
TRBD2,TRBJ2-1,.,TRBV4-1,TGCGCCAGCTTTAGCGGGTCCTACAATGAGCAGTTCTTC,CASFSGSYNEQFF
.,TRBJ2-6,many,TRBV18,TGTGCCAGCTCAGTGGATTCTGGGGCCAACGTCCTGACTTTC,CASSVDSGANVLTF
.,TRBJ2-1,.,TRBV7-9,TGTGCCAGCAGCTACGGATGGAACAATGAGCAGTTCTTC,CASSYGWNNEQFF
TRBD2,TRBJ2-1,few,TRBV9,TGTGCCAGCAGCGTAGGCGGGGGGAGGTATGAGCAGTTCTTC,CASSVGGGRYEQFF
.,TRBJ2-7,few,TRBV28,TGTGCCAGCAGCGTCGGGATTCAGTCCGAGCAGTACTTC,CASSVGIQSEQYF
TRBD2,TRBJ2-5,.,TRBV6-1,TGTGCCAGTTGGACTAGCGGGCGGTACCAAGAGACCCAGTACTTC,CASWTSGRYQETQYF
TRBD1,TRBJ2-1,.,TRBV6-5,TGTGCCAGCAGTTCGACCGGGACAGCCCACAATGAGCAGTTCTTC,CASSSTGTAHNEQFF
.,TRBJ2-5,.,TRBV27,.,CASSVAGGTEETRYF
TRBD1,TRBJ2-5,.,TRBV7-9,TGTGCCAGCAGCTTAGGGGACAGGTACCAAGAGACCCAGTACTTC,CASSLGDRYQETQYF
TRBD2,TRBJ2-7,.,TRBV4-1,TGCGCCAGCAGCCTAACTGAGGCTAGCGGAACCTACGAGCAGTACTTC,CASSLTEASGTYEQYF
.,TRBJ1-6,.,TRBV7-2,TGTGCCAGCAGCTTAGGGGCTCAATCGCCCCTCCACTTT,CASSLGAQSPLHF